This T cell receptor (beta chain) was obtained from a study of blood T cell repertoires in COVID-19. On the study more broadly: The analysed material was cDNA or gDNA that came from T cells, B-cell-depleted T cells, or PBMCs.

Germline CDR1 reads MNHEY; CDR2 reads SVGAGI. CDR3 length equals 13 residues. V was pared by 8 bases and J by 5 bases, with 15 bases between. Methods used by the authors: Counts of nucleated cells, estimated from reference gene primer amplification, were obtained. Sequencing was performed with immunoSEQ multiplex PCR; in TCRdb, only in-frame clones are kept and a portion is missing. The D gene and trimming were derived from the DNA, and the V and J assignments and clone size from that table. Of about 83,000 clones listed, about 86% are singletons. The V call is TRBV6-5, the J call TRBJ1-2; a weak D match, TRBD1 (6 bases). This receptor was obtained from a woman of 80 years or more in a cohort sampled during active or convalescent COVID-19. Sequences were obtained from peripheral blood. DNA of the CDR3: TGTGCCAGCGGAGACACAGGGATTTATGGCTACACCTTC. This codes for CASGDTGIYGYTF.